This T cell receptor (beta chain) was captured by sequencing in a study of T cell clones after liver transplantation (dated by TCRdb to between 2018 and 2020). Context from the whole study: The samples were obtained from ITN030ST, a randomized trial that attempted immunosuppression withdrawal within 2 years after liver transplantation. As an antigen-independent comparator for the donor-reactive sequences, third party-reactive TCRbeta sequences from pre-transplant MLRs were identified as well. Subjects received no induction therapy and standard immunosuppression until randomization at 12-24 months post-transplant. Three of the eight recipients were HCV-positive; the others were transplanted for non-autoimmune, non-viral indications. The study cohort included 8 liver transplant recipients, of whom 3 were classified as tolerant and 5 as non-tolerant. Donor-reactive T cell clones were identified by TCRbeta sequencing after a pre-transplant mixed lymphocyte reaction and then tracked in post-transplant blood. Blood samples were taken pre-transplant, pre-randomization before withdrawal, and post-randomization after full withdrawal or failed withdrawal. Tolerance was defined as complete immunosuppression withdrawal for at least one year with no rise in liver enzymes beyond twice the upper limit of normal.

Turning to this clone: Its antigen is unknown. Within one base of it there is no much larger clone, and no base qualities were kept.

Thawed unstimulated PBMCs were stained for CD3, CD4 and CD8 and FACS-sorted into CD3+CD4+ and CD3+CD8+ populations. All 8 studied subjects were randomized to withdrawal of immunosuppression. The Qiagen DNeasy Blood and Tissue Kit was used for genomic DNA isolation. V loses 4 bases at its end and J loses 13 bases; junction bases beyond the gene matches: 9. There are 13 amino acids in the CDR3, from cysteine to phenylalanine inclusive. CDR3 DNA only is kept here, 39 bases in frame from base 1. The germline V gene (reference sequence) yields MNHNY for CDR1 and SVGAGI for CDR2. High-throughput TCRbeta CDR3 sequencing of frozen genomic DNA was performed by immunoSEQ, including PCR amplification, mapping, bias correction and internal controls. The study's processing was this. Productive rearrangements were retained, and unique TCRbeta sequences were defined by the CDR3 nucleotide sequence together with the V and J gene. For a sequence to be called donor-reactive, it needed a frequency of at least 0.01% and at least 5-fold expansion in CFSE-low cells compared with unstimulated pre-transplant cells. To ensure at least 90% detection power, minimum frequency thresholds were set for each subject based on that subject's lowest-template unstimulated sample. Jensen-Shannon divergence between the top 1000 TCRbeta sequences post-transplant and pre-transplant was used to measure repertoire turnover. Changes in detection of donor-reactive sequences were tested with two-sided Fisher's exact tests. TCRdb mirrors the immuneACCESS table, restricted to in-frame sequences. Some clones are absent from its copies; in checked studies, under half trace to an unresolved V gene, and the reason for the others is unknown. The V and J calls and the clone size are those of that table, but D and trimming were determined from the DNA. Here the sample has under 150,000 clones; approximately 90% occur a single time. 0.83% of the sample is held by the ten biggest clonotypes.

Results the study describes overall, beyond this receptor: A greater decline was seen for donor-reactive sequences than for third party-reactive sequences, suggesting partial antigen-specific deletion unrelated to withdrawal success. When repertoire turnover was taken into account, detection of donor-reactive sequences was significantly reduced in 7 of 8 subjects for CD4 and in 8 of 8 subjects for CD8. Conclusions were preliminary, limited by small, heterogeneous patient numbers and non-standardized post-transplant time points. Low numbers of available donor cells limited the measurable donor-reactive repertoire in two subjects. Since no allograft tissue specimens were available, donor-reactive T cells may have migrated into the graft instead of being deleted. Circulating donor-reactive CD4 TCRbeta sequences fell significantly post-transplant in 5 of 8 subjects, irrespective of tolerance or HCV status.

The sequence came from a human patient who received a liver transplant. After a transplant, some of the T cells may come from the graft donor. The rearranged segments are TRBV6-6 and TRBJ2-3; TRBD2 aligns with 9 central bases. The source material was CD4+ T cells from blood, sampled 12 months after liver transplant. The nucleotides are TGTGCCAGCAGTTTCCAGCGGGAGGTTGGGGAGTATTTT. This encodes CASSFQREVGEYF.